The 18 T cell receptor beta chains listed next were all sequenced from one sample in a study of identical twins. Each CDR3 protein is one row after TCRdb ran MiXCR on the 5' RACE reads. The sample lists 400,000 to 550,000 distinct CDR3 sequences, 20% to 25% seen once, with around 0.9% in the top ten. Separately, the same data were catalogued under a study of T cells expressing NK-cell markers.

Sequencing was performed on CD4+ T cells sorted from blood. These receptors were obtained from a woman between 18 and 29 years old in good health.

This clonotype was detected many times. For the CDR3, the DNA is TGTGCCAGCAGTCTCTCTCCCATGTATGAAGCTTTCTTT. This sequence encodes CASSLSPMYEAFF. The gene calls are TRBV12-3 or TRBV12-4 and TRBJ1-1; D call uncertain. Trimming shortened V by 5 bases and J by 7 bases, and 14 bases separated the two germline ends. The CDR3 extends over 13 amino acids.

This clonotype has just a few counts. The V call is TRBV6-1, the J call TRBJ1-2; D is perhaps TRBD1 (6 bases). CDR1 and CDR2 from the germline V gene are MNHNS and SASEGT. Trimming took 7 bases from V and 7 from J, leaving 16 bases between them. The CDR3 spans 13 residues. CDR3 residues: CASTTIGGPGYTF. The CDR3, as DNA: TGTGCCAGCACCACAATCGGGGGGCCTGGCTACACCTTC.

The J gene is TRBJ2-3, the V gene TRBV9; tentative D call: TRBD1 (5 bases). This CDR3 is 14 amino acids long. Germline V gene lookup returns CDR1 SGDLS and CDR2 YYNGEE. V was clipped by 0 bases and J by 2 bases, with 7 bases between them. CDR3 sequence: CASSVGGLTDTQYF. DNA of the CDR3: TGTGCCAGCAGCGTAGGGGGCCTCACAGATACGCAGTATTTT.

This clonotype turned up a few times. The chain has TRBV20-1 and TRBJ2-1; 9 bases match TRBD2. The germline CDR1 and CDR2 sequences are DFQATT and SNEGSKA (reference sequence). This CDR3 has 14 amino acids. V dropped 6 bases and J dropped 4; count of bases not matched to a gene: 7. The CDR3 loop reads CSALSGRGYNEQFF. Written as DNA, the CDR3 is TGCAGTGCCCTTAGCGGGAGAGGTTACAATGAGCAGTTCTTC.

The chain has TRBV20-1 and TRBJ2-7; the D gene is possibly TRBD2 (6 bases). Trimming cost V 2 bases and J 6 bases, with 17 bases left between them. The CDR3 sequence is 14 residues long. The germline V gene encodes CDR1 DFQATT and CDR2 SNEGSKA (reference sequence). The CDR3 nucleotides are TGCAGTGCTAGATCACCGGGAGCGCACGGCGAGCAGTACTTC. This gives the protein CSARSPGAHGEQYF.

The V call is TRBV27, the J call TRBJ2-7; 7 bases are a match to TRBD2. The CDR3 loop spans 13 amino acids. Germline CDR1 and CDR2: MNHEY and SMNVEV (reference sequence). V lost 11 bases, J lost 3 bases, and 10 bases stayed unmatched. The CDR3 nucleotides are TGTGCCCGGGGGGATATCCCGGACTACGAGCAGTACTTC. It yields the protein CARGDIPDYEQYF.

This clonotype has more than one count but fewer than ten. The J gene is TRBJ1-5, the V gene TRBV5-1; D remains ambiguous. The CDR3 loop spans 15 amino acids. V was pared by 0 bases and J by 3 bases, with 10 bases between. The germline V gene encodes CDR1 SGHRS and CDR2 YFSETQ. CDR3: CASSLDGEINQPQHF. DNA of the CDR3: TGCGCCAGCAGCTTGGATGGGGAGATCAATCAGCCCCAGCATTTT.

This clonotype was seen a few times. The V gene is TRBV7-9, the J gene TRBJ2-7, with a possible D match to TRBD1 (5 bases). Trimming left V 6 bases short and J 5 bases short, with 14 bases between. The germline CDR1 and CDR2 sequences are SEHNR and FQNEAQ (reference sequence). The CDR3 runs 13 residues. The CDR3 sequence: CASSLWGSHEQYF. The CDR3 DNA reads TGTGCCAGCAGTCTATGGGGCAGCCACGAGCAGTACTTC.

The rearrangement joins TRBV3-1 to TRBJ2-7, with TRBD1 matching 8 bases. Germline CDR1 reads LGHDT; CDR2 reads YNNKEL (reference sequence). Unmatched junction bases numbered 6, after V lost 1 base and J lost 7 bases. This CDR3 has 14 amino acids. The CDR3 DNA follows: TGTGCCAGCAGCCAAGCCCAGGGGGCGCGTGAGCAGTACTTC. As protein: CASSQAQGAREQYF.

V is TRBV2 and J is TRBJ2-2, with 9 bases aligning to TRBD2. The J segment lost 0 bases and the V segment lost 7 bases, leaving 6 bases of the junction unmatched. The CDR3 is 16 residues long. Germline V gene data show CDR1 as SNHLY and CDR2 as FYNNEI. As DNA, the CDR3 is TGTGCCAGCACTCCGACTAGCGGAACGAACACCGGGGAGCTGTTTTTT. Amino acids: CASTPTSGTNTGELFF.

Here the CDR3 DNA reads TGCGCCAGCAGGTTGAGAACTAGCGGGCAGACGAACACCGGGGAGCTGTTTTTT. It is translated as CASRLRTSGQTNTGELFF. The chain has TRBV5-1 and TRBJ2-2; 9 bases align to TRBD2. The CDR3 contains 18 residues. Unmatched junction bases numbered 11, after V lost 5 bases and J lost 0 bases. The germline gives CDR1 SGHRS, CDR2 YFSETQ.

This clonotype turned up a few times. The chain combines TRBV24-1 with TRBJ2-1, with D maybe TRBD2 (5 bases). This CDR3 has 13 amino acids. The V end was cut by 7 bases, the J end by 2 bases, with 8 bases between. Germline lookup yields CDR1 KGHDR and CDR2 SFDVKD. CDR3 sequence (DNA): TGTGCCACCAGCGATAGCGCCTACAATGAGCAGTTCTTC. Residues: CATSDSAYNEQFF.

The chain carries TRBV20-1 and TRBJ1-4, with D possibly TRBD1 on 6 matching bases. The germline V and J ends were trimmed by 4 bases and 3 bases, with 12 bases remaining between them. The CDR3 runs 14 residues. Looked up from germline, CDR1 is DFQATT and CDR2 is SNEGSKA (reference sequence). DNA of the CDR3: TGCAGTGCTACCACAGGGAGGGCTAATGAAAAACTGTTTTTT. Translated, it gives CSATTGRANEKLFF.

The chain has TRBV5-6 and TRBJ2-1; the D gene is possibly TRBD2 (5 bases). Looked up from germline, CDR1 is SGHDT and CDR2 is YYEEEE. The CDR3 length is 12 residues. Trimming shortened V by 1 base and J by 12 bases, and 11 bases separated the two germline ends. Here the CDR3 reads CASSLSPRGQFF. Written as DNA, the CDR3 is TGTGCCAGCAGCTTGTCACCCCGGGGGCAGTTCTTC.

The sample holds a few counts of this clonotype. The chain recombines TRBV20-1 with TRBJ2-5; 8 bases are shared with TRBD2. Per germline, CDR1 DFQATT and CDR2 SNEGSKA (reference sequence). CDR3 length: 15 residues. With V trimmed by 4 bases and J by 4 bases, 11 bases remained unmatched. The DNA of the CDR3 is TGCAGTGCTATCAACAGCGGGAGATTCTCAGAGACCCAGTACTTC. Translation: CSAINSGRFSETQYF.

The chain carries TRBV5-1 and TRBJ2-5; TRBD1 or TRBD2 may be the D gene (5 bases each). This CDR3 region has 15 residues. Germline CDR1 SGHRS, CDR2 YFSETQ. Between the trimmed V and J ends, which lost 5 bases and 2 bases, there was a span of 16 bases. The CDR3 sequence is CASRTGMGQQETQYF. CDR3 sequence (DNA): TGCGCCAGCAGAACGGGGATGGGGCAGCAAGAGACCCAGTACTTC. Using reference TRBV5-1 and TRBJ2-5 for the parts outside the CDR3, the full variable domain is KAGVTQTPRYLIKTRGQQVTLSCSPISGHRSVSWYQQTPGQGLQFLFEYFSETQRNKGNFPGRFSGRQFSNSRSEMNVSTLELGDSALYLCASRTGMGQQETQYFGPGTRLLVL.

The CDR3 loop reads CASSQWASATEAFF. The DNA for the CDR3 is TGTGCCAGCAGCCAGTGGGCGTCAGCCACAGAAGCTTTCTTT. The rearrangement joins TRBV14 to TRBJ1-1; the D is unclear. Deletions cut 3 bases from V and 8 bases from J, with 16 bases between. CDR3 length equals 14 residues. The germline gives CDR1 SGHDN, CDR2 FVKESK.

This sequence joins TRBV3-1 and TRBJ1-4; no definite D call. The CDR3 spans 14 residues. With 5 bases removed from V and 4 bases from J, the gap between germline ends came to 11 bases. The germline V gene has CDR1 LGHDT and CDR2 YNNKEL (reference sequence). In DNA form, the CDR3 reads TGTGCCAGCAGCTTAACCATCATTAATGAAAAACTGTTTTTT. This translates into CASSLTIINEKLFF. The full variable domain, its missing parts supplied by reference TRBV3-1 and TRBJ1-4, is DTAVSQTPKYLVTQMGNDKSIKCEQNLGHDTMYWYKQDSKKFLKIMFSYNNKELIINETVPNRFSPKSPDKAHLNLHINSLELGDSAVYFCASSLTIINEKLFFGSGTQLSVL.